The present T cell receptor beta chain was sequenced within a study of read filtering for tumor transcriptome and immune sequencing. Regarding the study as a whole: Sorted CD138-negative bone marrow cells were not purified T cells. In IR-seq, single-read clonotypes were approximately 83% of clonotypes but around 4% of reads.

Molecular barcoded adaptors covering alpha/delta and beta/gamma chains were used on 400 ng RNA. TCRdb passed the reads through MiXCR, listing each CDR3 protein once. The repertoire holds approximately 61,000 distinct CDR3 sequences, with approximately 19% as singletons. This clonotype was observed at least ten times. What it binds is unknown. Sequencing used a population of CD138-negative cells sorted from bone marrow. The TCR originated in a donor aged 40 or over with multiple myeloma.

The CDR3 coding sequence is TGTGCCAGCTCAGGGTCCGGCATATCACCCTCCTACGAGCAGTACTTC. This sequence encodes CASSGSGISPSYEQYF. The genes are TRBV27 and TRBJ2-7, with D perhaps matching TRBD1 (5 bases). Trimming took 8 bases from V and 0 from J, leaving 20 bases between them. Looked up from germline, CDR1 is MNHEY and CDR2 is SMNVEV (reference sequence). This CDR3 spans 16 amino acids.